One sample yielded the 9 T cell receptor beta chains listed below, sequenced in a study of blood T cell repertoires in COVID-19 (dated by TCRdb to about 2020). The method behind the library was the immunoSEQ multiplex PCR assay. TCRdb obtained this table from immuneACCESS and retained in-frame rearrangements with V and J assigned. These tables miss some clones; where compared with another copy, unresolved V genes account for less than half of the shortfall, and the remainder is unexplained. Recorded for this sample are about 200,000 clones; more than 70% of them occurred a single time. Roughly 6% of the sample comes from the top ten. Sequencing used peripheral blood. The receptors here all came from a man aged 40-49 years with active or convalescent COVID-19.

The chain is built from TRBV28 and TRBJ1-1; 7 bases map to TRBD1. This CDR3 has 14 residues. V shed 2 bases and J 6 bases; nucleotides not matched to a gene: 6. Germline lookup yields CDR1 MDHEN and CDR2 SYDVKM. CDR3 in DNA: TGTGCCAGCAGTTTAAACAGGGGTGCCGCTGAAGCTTTCTTT. Its protein product is CASSLNRGAAEAFF.

The V gene is TRBV27, the J gene TRBJ1-2; 11 bases map to TRBD1. With V trimmed by 5 bases and J by 5 bases, 4 bases remained unmatched. Germline V lookup: CDR1 MNHEY, CDR2 SMNVEV (reference sequence). There are 14 residues in the CDR3. CDR3: CASSPRDRGYGYTF. The CDR3 DNA is TGTGCCAGCAGTCCCCGGGACAGGGGGTATGGCTACACCTTC.

J is TRBJ2-7 and V is TRBV27; D perhaps matches TRBD1 (6 bases). V was trimmed by 5 bases and J by 0 bases, leaving 17 bases between them. CDR3 length: 16 amino acids. The germline CDR1 and CDR2 sequences are MNHEY and SMNVEV (reference sequence). CDR3 nucleotides: TGTGCCAGCAGTCCAAACCTAGACAGGTTCTCCTACGAGCAGTACTTC. Translation gives CASSPNLDRFSYEQYF.

J is TRBJ1-6 and V is TRBV28, with D perhaps matching TRBD1 (6 bases). The CDR3 spans 14 residues. The ends were cut back, 8 bases at V and 4 bases at J, with 12 bases in the middle. Germline loops: CDR1 MDHEN, CDR2 SYDVKM. Here the CDR3 DNA reads TGTGCCAGCCAAGGGGGGGTATATAATTCACCCCTCCACTTT. This codes for CASQGGVYNSPLHF.

The V call is TRBV6-2 or TRBV6-3, the J call TRBJ1-5, with no clear D. The CDR3 spans 16 residues. Germline V lookup: CDR1 MNHEY, CDR2 SVGEGT. Trimming left V 2 bases short and J 5 bases short, with 16 bases between. DNA of the CDR3: TGTGCCAGCAGTTACCGTAGGAGCCCTGCGGATCAGCCCCAGCATTTT. Translation gives CASSYRRSPADQPQHF.

This chain connects TRBV27 to TRBJ1-2; a possible D gene is TRBD1 (5 bases). Trimming removed 5 bases from V and 4 bases from J, with 11 bases in between. This CDR3 has 13 residues. Germline CDR1 reads MNHEY; CDR2 reads SMNVEV (reference sequence). The chain's CDR3 is CASSLTVTYGYTF. The CDR3 DNA follows: TGTGCCAGCAGTCTGACAGTTACCTATGGCTACACCTTC.

This clone was counted once. The chain recombines TRBV6-5 with TRBJ2-1; 7 nucleotides line up with TRBD1. This CDR3 has 15 amino acids. J lost 3 bases, V lost 5 bases, and 7 bases had no gene match. Germline CDR1 is MNHEY and CDR2 is SVGAGI. Written as DNA, the CDR3 is TGTGCCAGCAGTCATCGTTCAGGGGGCTACAATGAGCAGTTCTTC. This translates into CASSHRSGGYNEQFF.

J is TRBJ2-7 and V is TRBV5-1, with D perhaps matching TRBD2 (5 bases). The CDR3 covers 14 residues. The ends were cut back, 4 bases at V and 3 bases at J, with 14 bases in the middle. Germline-derived CDR1 and CDR2 are SGHRS and YFSETQ. The CDR3 sequence is CASSPARRIYEQYF. The CDR3 DNA sequence: TGCGCCAGCAGCCCGGCACGGAGGATCTACGAGCAGTACTTC.

The J gene is TRBJ1-1, the V gene TRBV7-2; 8 nucleotides line up with TRBD1. Germline V gene data show CDR1 as SGHTA and CDR2 as FQGNSA. Trimming took 5 bases from V and 5 from J; bases not matched to a gene: 4. The CDR3 sequence is 13 residues long. CDR3 nucleotide sequence: TGTGCCAGCAGCAACAGGGGGGGGACTGAAGCTTTCTTT. The encoded protein is CASSNRGGTEAFF.